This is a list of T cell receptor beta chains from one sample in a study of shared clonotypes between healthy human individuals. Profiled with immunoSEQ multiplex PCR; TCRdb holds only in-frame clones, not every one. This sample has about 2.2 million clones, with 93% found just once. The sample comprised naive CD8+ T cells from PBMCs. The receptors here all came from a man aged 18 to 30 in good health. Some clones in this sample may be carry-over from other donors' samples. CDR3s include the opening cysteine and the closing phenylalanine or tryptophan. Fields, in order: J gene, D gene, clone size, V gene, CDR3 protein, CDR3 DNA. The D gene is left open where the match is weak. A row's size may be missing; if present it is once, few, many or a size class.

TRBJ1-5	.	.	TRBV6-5	CASSTDLVGNQPQHF	TGTGCCAGCAGCACAGACCTGGTGGGCAATCAGCCCCAGCATTTT
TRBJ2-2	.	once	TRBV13	CASSSRDLPPGELFF	TGTGCCAGCAGCTCTCGGGACCTCCCGCCCGGGGAGCTGTTTTTT
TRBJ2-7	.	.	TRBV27	CASSRRGVNEQYF	TGTGCCAGCAGTCGTAGAGGGGTCAACGAGCAGTACTTC
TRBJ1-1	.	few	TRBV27	CASGTLTNTEAFF	TGTGCCAGCGGGACCCTTACGAACACTGAAGCTTTCTTT
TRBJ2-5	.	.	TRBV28	CASRSGRNLGETQYF	TGTGCCAGCCGGTCGGGGAGAAACTTAGGAGAGACCCAGTACTTC
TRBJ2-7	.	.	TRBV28	CASSLRELLAPEQYF	TGTGCCAGCAGTTTGCGAGAACTCCTGGCTCCCGAGCAGTACTTC
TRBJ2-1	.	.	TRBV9	CASSVWDYNEQFF	TGTGCCAGCAGCGTTTGGGACTACAATGAGCAGTTCTTC
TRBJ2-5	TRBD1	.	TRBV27	CASSPTGVGMETQYF	TGTGCCAGCAGTCCGACAGGGGTTGGTATGGAGACCCAGTACTTC
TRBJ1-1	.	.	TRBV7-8	CASSLIRAVNTEAFF	TGTGCCAGCAGCTTAATAAGGGCAGTTAACACTGAAGCTTTCTTT
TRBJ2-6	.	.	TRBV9	CASSVDYSTGANVLTF	TGTGCCAGCAGCGTAGATTACTCTACTGGGGCCAACGTCCTGACTTTC
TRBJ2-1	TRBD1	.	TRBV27	CASSRGTGYNEQFF	TGTGCCAGCAGTAGAGGGACAGGCTACAATGAGCAGTTCTTC
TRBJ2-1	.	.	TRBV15	CATSGRSYNEQFF	TGTGCCACCAGCGGACGGAGTTACAATGAGCAGTTCTTC
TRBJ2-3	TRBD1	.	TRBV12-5	CASGSGQGRGLTDTQYF	TGTGCTAGTGGTTCAGGACAGGGACGAGGGTTAACAGATACGCAGTATTTT
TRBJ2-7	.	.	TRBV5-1	CASSPLRGHEQYF	TGCGCCAGCAGCCCGCTCAGGGGCCACGAGCAGTACTTC
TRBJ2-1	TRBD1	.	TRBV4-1	CASSQLPGQGADEQFF	TGCGCCAGCAGCCAGCTACCGGGACAGGGGGCGGATGAGCAGTTCTTC
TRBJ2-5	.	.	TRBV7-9	CASSLLPPQSYQETQYF	TGTGCCAGCAGCCTACTGCCCCCACAGTCGTACCAAGAGACCCAGTACTTC
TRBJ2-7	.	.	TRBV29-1	CSVETGAAEQYF	TGCAGCGTTGAGACGGGGGCAGCGGAGCAGTACTTC
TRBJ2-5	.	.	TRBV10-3	CAISEGRTVAQYF	TGTGCCATCAGTGAGGGGAGAACCGTCGCCCAGTACTTC
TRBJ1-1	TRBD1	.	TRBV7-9	CASSSAQYWTGRTEAFF	TGTGCCAGCAGCTCGGCCCAATATTGGACAGGGCGTACTGAAGCTTTCTTT
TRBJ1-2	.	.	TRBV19	CASCRGNYDGYTF	TGTGCCAGCTGCCGGGGCAACTATGATGGCTACACCTTC
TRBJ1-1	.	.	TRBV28	CASSLLGGGVRAFF	TGTGCCAGCAGTCTCCTCGGAGGGGGAGTCAGGGCTTTCTTT
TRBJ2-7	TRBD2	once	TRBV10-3	CAISESGGSEYEQYF	TGTGCCATCAGTGAGTCGGGGGGGAGCGAATACGAGCAGTACTTC
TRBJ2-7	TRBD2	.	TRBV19	CAVETSLGEQYF	TGTGCCGTCGAGACTAGCTTGGGAGAGCAGTACTTC
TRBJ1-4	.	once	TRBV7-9	CASSLGYRAGGLTNEKLFF	TGTGCCAGCAGCTTGGGATATCGAGCCGGGGGGCTTACTAATGAAAAACTGTTTTTT
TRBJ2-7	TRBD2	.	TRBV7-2	CASSVGLAGVGYEQYF	TGTGCCAGCAGCGTCGGACTAGCGGGAGTAGGGTACGAGCAGTACTTC
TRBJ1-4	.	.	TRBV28	CASSLRTAIDEKLFF	TGTGCCAGCAGCTTAAGGACAGCCATTGACGAAAAACTGTTTTTT
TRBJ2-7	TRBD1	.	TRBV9	CASSPGGYEQYF	TGTGCCAGCAGCCCAGGGGGTTACGAGCAGTACTTC
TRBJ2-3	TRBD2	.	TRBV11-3	CASSPGGLAGFFHTDTQYF	TGTGCCAGCAGCCCTGGTGGGCTAGCGGGATTCTTCCACACAGATACGCAGTATTTT
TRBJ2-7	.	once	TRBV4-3	CASSQDRGAYEQYF	TGCGCCAGCAGCCAAGATCGCGGTGCCTACGAGCAGTACTTC
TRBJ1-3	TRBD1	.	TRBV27	CASSNRGPGNTIYF	TGTGCCAGCAGTAACAGGGGGCCTGGAAACACCATATATTTT
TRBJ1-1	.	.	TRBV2	CASEAGGSSTEAFF	TGTGCCAGCGAGGCAGGAGGGTCCTCCACTGAAGCTTTCTTT
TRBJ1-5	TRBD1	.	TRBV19	CASSTQGTIILSNQPQHF	TGTGCCAGTAGTACACAGGGGACTATTATCCTTAGCAATCAGCCCCAGCATTTT
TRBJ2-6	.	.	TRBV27	CASSLARGSNVLTF	TGTGCCAGCAGTTTGGCGAGAGGGTCCAACGTCCTGACTTTC
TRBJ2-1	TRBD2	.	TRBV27	CASSSPERGLPSYNEQFF	TGTGCCAGCAGTTCCCCGGAGCGGGGACTCCCATCCTACAATGAGCAGTTCTTC
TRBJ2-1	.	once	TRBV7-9	CASRGASGYNEQFF	TGTGCCAGCAGGGGGGCCAGCGGCTACAATGAGCAGTTCTTC
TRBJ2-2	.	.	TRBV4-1	CASSQGLKNTGELFF	TGCGCCAGCAGCCAAGGTTTGAAGAACACCGGGGAGCTGTTTTTT
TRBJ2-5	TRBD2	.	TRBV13	CASSPRTSGETQYF	TGTGCCAGCAGCCCCAGGACTAGCGGGGAGACCCAGTACTTC
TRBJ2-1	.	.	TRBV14	CASSQGPWGKRDEQFF	TGTGCCAGCAGCCAGGGGCCGTGGGGTAAGAGGGATGAGCAGTTCTTC
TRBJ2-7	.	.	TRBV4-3	CASSPAWQGNYEQYF	TGCGCCAGCAGCCCAGCCTGGCAAGGGAACTACGAGCAGTACTTC
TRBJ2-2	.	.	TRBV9	CASSDGLSGELFF	TGTGCCAGCAGCGACGGGCTTTCCGGGGAGCTGTTTTTT